Presented here are 9 T cell receptor beta chains from one specimen sequenced in a study of PD-L1 blockade in urothelial cancer. Generated by immunoSEQ multiplex PCR, the TCRdb table keeps only in-frame clones and is missing some. The table lists 44,000 or so clones, around 88% of them singletons, with around 3.9% in the top ten. The sample consisted of PBMCs, taken around atezolizumab (anti-PD-L1) treatment. The origin of the receptors is an elderly man with urothelial cancer.

The J gene is TRBJ2-5, the V gene TRBV5-4; TRBD1 agrees at 7 bases. The CDR3 consists of 15 residues. Germline V lookup: CDR1 SGHNT, CDR2 YYREEE (reference sequence). After removal of 4 bases from V and 3 bases from J, the junction contained 9 bases not matched to a gene. For the CDR3, the DNA is TGTGCCAGCAGCCGGTCGGGACAGACCGAAGAGACCCAGTACTTC. Translation gives CASSRSGQTEETQYF.

In this sample, this clone turned up a few times. The chain has TRBV7-9 and TRBJ2-1, with a weak D call TRBD2 (6 bases). V lost 5 bases, J lost 9 bases, and 11 bases lay in between. This CDR3 has 12 residues. CDR1 and CDR2 (germline): SEHNR, FQNEAQ (reference sequence). This chain's CDR3 is CASSVTAGEQFF. DNA for the CDR3: TGTGCCAGCAGCGTGACAGCGGGTGAGCAGTTCTTC. The full variable domain, rest sourced from reference TRBV7-9 and TRBJ2-1, is DTGVSQNPRHKITKRGQNVTFRCDPISEHNRLYWYRQTLGQGPEFLTYFQNEAQLEKSRLLSDRFSAERPKGSFSTLEIQRTEQGDSAMYLCASSVTAGEQFFGPGTRLTVL.

This clone was recorded a few times. The chain joins TRBV29-1 to TRBJ1-2; D is unclear. The V and J ends lost 4 bases and 3 bases respectively, with 6 bases between them. Germline V gene data show CDR1 as SQVTM and CDR2 as ANQGSEA. The CDR3 runs to 11 residues. The CDR3 DNA sequence: TGCAGCGTTGGTGGAGACTATGGCTACACCTTC. It is translated as CSVGGDYGYTF.

The J gene is TRBJ2-7, the V gene TRBV7-9; 7 nucleotides line up with TRBD1. V lost 7 bases to trimming and J lost 2 bases; unmatched junction nucleotides: 11. Germline CDR1 and CDR2: SEHNR and FQNEAQ (reference sequence). The CDR3 runs 15 residues. The CDR3: CASTELPGQTYEQYF. The CDR3 bases are TGTGCCAGCACCGAATTACCGGGACAGACCTACGAGCAGTACTTC.

V gene TRBV6-1 combines with J gene TRBJ1-3, with a tentative D call TRBD1 (6 bases). The CDR3 sequence is 17 residues long. With 0 bases removed from V and 7 bases from J, the gap between germline ends came to 19 bases. CDR1 is MNHNS and CDR2 is SASEGT in the germline V gene. CDR3 nucleotide sequence: TGTGCCAGCAGTGAAGCCCTCTTTGGACAGCGCAGGAACACCATATATTTT. Translation gives CASSEALFGQRRNTIYF.

The chain recombines TRBV28 with TRBJ2-7, with TRBD1 matching 8 bases. CDR1 is MDHEN and CDR2 is SYDVKM in the germline V gene. Unmatched junction bases numbered 12, after V lost 10 bases and J lost 10 bases. The CDR3 covers 12 residues. CDR3 nucleotides: TGTGCCACTTACGATCCGACAGGGGTCCAGTACTTC. Its translation: CATYDPTGVQYF.

The CDR3 coding sequence is TGTGCCAGCAGCTTAGGGGACACCAATCAGCCCCAGCATTTT. It translates to CASSLGDTNQPQHF. The chain employs TRBV7-2 and TRBJ1-5, with D maybe TRBD1 (6 bases). CDR1 is SGHTA and CDR2 is FQGNSA in the germline V gene. Trimming pared 1 base from V and 3 bases from J, leaving 7 bases between. This CDR3 has 14 residues. The entire variable domain, with the rest obtained from reference TRBV7-2 and TRBJ1-5, is as follows: GAGVSQSPSNKVTEKGKDVELRCDPISGHTALYWYRQSLGQGLEFLIYFQGNSAPDKSGLPSDRFSAERTGGSVSTLTIQRTQQEDSAVYLCASSLGDTNQPQHFGDGTRLSIL.

V and J are TRBV6-1 and TRBJ2-7, with 9 nucleotides matching TRBD1. With V trimmed by 4 bases and J by 4 bases, 8 bases remained unmatched. CDR1 and CDR2 from the germline V gene are MNHNS and SASEGT. The CDR3 spans 15 residues. DNA for the CDR3: TGTGCCAGCAGTGTCCGACAGGGGGAGGGGTACGAGCAGTACTTC. Translating it yields CASSVRQGEGYEQYF.

The V and J genes are TRBV4-1 and TRBJ2-7, with 14 bases identical to TRBD2. After removal of 4 bases from V and 5 bases from J, the junction contained 7 bases not matched to a gene. Looked up from germline, CDR1 is MGHRA and CDR2 is YSYEKL. The CDR3 has 16 amino acids. Here the CDR3 reads CASSLKPGLAGDEQYF. As DNA, the CDR3 is TGCGCCAGCAGCCTTAAGCCGGGACTAGCGGGAGACGAGCAGTACTTC.